A single sample is the source of the 16 T cell receptor beta chains below, sequenced in a study of T cell changes during pregnancy in multiple sclerosis. Repertoires were generated with immunoSEQ multiplex PCR, while TCRdb's copy carries only in-frame clones and drops some. The top ten hold about 0.49% of the sample, which has nearly 60,000 clones, 91% seen once. This sample comprised CD4+ T cells from peripheral blood mononuclear cells, obtained after pregnancy. These receptors all stem from a female donor in good health, enrolled as a control in a pregnancy study.

The chain combines TRBV30 with TRBJ1-1; possibly TRBD1 for D (5 bases). Germline V gives CDR1 GTSNPN, CDR2 SVGIG (reference sequence). This CDR3 spans 17 amino acids. V was shortened by 4 bases and J by 7 bases, with 28 bases between the two germline ends. The CDR3, as DNA: TGTGCCTGGACTTCAACCCCCCGGGAGCCCGGCAGGGATGAAGCTTTCTTT. Protein product: CAWTSTPREPGRDEAFF.

The chain employs TRBV5-1 and TRBJ2-2; 8 bases fit TRBD1. Trimming took 1 base from V and 1 from J; bases not matched to a gene: 3. This CDR3 has 16 amino acids. Germline lookup yields CDR1 SGHRS and CDR2 YFSETQ. The CDR3: CASSLSTGGNTGELFF. CDR3 DNA sequence: TGCGCCAGCAGCTTGTCCACAGGGGGGAACACCGGGGAGCTGTTTTTT.

The chain joins TRBV9 to TRBJ2-1; 14 nucleotides match TRBD2. V dropped 0 bases and J dropped 0; count of bases not matched to a gene: 8. This CDR3 has 20 residues. CDR1 is SGDLS, CDR2 YYNGEE, per germline. CDR3 sequence: CASSVVGTSGGPGSYNEQFF. The CDR3 bases are TGTGCCAGCAGCGTAGTCGGGACTAGCGGGGGCCCCGGCTCCTACAATGAGCAGTTCTTC.

The J gene is TRBJ2-1, the V gene TRBV6-6, with D tentatively TRBD2 (7 bases). Germline V gene lookup returns CDR1 MNHNY and CDR2 SVGAGI (reference sequence). The CDR3 has 15 residues. The V and J ends lost 6 bases and 9 bases respectively, with 21 bases between them. The CDR3 nucleotides read TGTGCCAGCAGAGACACGGGGGGCCCCTTGGGTGAGCAGTTCTTC. The encoded protein is CASRDTGGPLGEQFF.

V and J are TRBV7-8 and TRBJ1-5; 11 nucleotides agree with TRBD1. Germline CDR1 SGHVS, CDR2 FQNEAQ. V lost 1 base to trimming and J lost 7 bases; unmatched junction nucleotides: 3. This CDR3 comprises 15 residues. CDR3 nucleotide sequence: TGTGCCAGCAGCTTAGGGACAGGGGGCGGACAGCCCCAGCATTTT. This codes for CASSLGTGGGQPQHF.

Of note for this clone: Germline is not matched at one junction end, which may reflect a read error. This chain joins TRBV7-7 and TRBJ1-1; the D gene is possibly TRBD1 (5 bases). CDR3 length equals 22 residues. Germline V gene sequence: CDR1 SSHAT, CDR2 FNYEAQ (reference sequence). DNA of the CDR3: TGTGCTAGCAGCTTAGTCTATAAGCAAGGACCAGACTCGGGCCAGGGGAACACTGAAGCTTTCTTT. Translation: CASSLVYKQGPDSGQGNTEAFF.

The chain uses TRBV7-2 and TRBJ2-1; possible D gene TRBD2, 5 bases. The CDR3 is made up of 15 amino acids. The germline gives CDR1 SGHTA, CDR2 FQGNSA. V was trimmed by 5 bases and J by 0 bases, leaving 11 bases between them. CDR3 sequence reads: CASSQSGNSYNEQFF. In nucleotides, the CDR3 is TGTGCCAGCAGCCAAAGCGGCAACTCCTACAATGAGCAGTTCTTC. Looking up the rest from reference TRBV7-2 and TRBJ2-1 gives the full variable domain: GAGVSQSPSNKVTEKGKDVELRCDPISGHTALYWYRQSLGQGLEFLIYFQGNSAPDKSGLPSDRFSAERTGGSVSTLTIQRTQQEDSAVYLCASSQSGNSYNEQFFGPGTRLTVL.

This clone was seen just once. The V and J genes are TRBV7-9 and TRBJ1-1; no clear D gene. Trimming pared 5 bases from V and 0 bases from J, leaving 7 bases between. Germline V gene data show CDR1 as SEHNR and CDR2 as FQNEAQ (reference sequence). The CDR3 has 13 amino acids. The CDR3 here is CASSPFLNTEAFF. DNA of the CDR3: TGTGCCAGCAGCCCGTTCCTGAACACTGAAGCTTTCTTT.

J is TRBJ1-1 and V is TRBV7-2, with a tentative D call TRBD1 (5 bases). Germline CDR1 and CDR2: SGHTA and FQGNSA. V lost 4 bases, J lost 7 bases, and 19 bases lay in between. This CDR3 is built from 15 residues. CDR3 protein: CASSYPFRGDNEAFF. The CDR3 DNA sequence: TGTGCCAGCAGCTATCCCTTTCGGGGGGATAATGAAGCTTTCTTT.

The rearrangement uses TRBV13 and TRBJ1-3; 8 positions match TRBD1. V dropped 5 bases and J dropped 0; count of bases not matched to a gene: 6. Germline V gene lookup returns CDR1 PRHDT and CDR2 FYEKMQ (reference sequence). This CDR3 has 16 residues. The CDR3 nucleotides are TGTGCCAGCAGCCTCTATACAGGGGGCTCTGGAAACACCATATATTTT. It yields the protein CASSLYTGGSGNTIYF.

This clone was observed a few times. Given the absence of the conserved phenylalanine or tryptophan at the CDR3 end, a read error is likely. Because the CDR3's place on the DNA is in doubt, the DNA is left out and the CDR3 is given as listed by TCRdb. The chain has TRBV21-1 and TRBJ1-4. TRBV21-1 represents a pseudogene. The CDR3 is 14 amino acids long, termini counted. CDR3: CASSKMLRWGVYML.

The chain couples TRBV10-3 to TRBJ1-1; D uncertain. Germline-derived CDR1 and CDR2 are ENHRY and SYGVKD. V was cut by 3 bases and J by 1 base, with 12 bases left in between. This CDR3 is 15 amino acids long. The CDR3 nucleotides read TGTGCCATCAGTGACGAACGGCGGGGGAACACTGAAGCTTTCTTT. Its protein product is CAISDERRGNTEAFF.

The chain uses TRBV19 and TRBJ2-3; D not certain. The germline gives CDR1 LNHDA, CDR2 SQIVND (reference sequence). V was cut by 0 bases and J by 0 bases, with 13 bases left in between. The CDR3 is 17 amino acids. The CDR3 DNA reads as TGTGCCAGTAGTATAGATCCAGCAGGCACTAGCACAGATACGCAGTATTTT. The encoded protein is CASSIDPAGTSTDTQYF.

Remarks on this clone: Different DNA sequences within this sample yield the same CDR3. The chain is built from TRBV7-2 and TRBJ2-5, with 15 bases fitting TRBD2. J lost 5 bases, V lost 5 bases, and 6 bases had no gene match. The germline V gene encodes CDR1 SGHTA and CDR2 FQGNSA. The CDR3 totals 16 residues. CDR3 residues: CASSRRTSGGAETQYF. The DNA of the CDR3 is TGTGCCAGCAGCCGCAGGACTAGCGGGGGGGCGGAGACCCAGTACTTC.

This rearrangement joins TRBV12-5 to TRBJ1-2; D remains ambiguous. Per germline, CDR1 LGHNT and CDR2 FRNRAP. The V end was cut by 0 bases, the J end by 6 bases, with 8 bases between. The CDR3 has 13 amino acids. Here the CDR3 reads CASGLVPGDGYTF. CDR3 nucleotides: TGTGCTAGTGGTTTGGTACCCGGGGATGGCTACACCTTC.

The V and J genes are TRBV19 and TRBJ1-1; 7 bases align to TRBD1. Trimming cost V 3 bases and J 10 bases; bases outside gene matches: 11. Germline V lookup: CDR1 LNHDA, CDR2 SQIVND (reference sequence). The CDR3 length is 14 residues. Here the CDR3 reads CASSITGASGGAFF. The CDR3 region has the DNA TGTGCCAGTAGTATTACAGGGGCCAGCGGAGGAGCTTTCTTT.